This record covers a single TCR beta chain. This entry belongs to a study of blood T cell repertoires in COVID-19. Recruited during active infection, patients (from Seattle) were subsequently followed longitudinally. Assay used: immunoSEQ multiplex PCR; TCRdb lists only in-frame clones, some missing. The repertoire holds about 250,000 clones, with about 91% as singletons. Unmatched junction bases numbered 4, after V lost 2 bases and J lost 2 bases. This CDR3 comprises 15 residues. CDR1 and CDR2 (germline): MRHNA, SNTAGT. The V and J genes are TRBV6-4 and TRBJ2-3; 7 nucleotides align to TRBD1. Specimen: peripheral blood. The clonotype comes from a woman between 25 and 40 years old with COVID-19, enrolled during active disease. The CDR3 region has the DNA TGTGCCAGCAGTGACCGGGACAGCAACACAGATACGCAGTATTTT. Residues: CASSDRDSNTDTQYF.